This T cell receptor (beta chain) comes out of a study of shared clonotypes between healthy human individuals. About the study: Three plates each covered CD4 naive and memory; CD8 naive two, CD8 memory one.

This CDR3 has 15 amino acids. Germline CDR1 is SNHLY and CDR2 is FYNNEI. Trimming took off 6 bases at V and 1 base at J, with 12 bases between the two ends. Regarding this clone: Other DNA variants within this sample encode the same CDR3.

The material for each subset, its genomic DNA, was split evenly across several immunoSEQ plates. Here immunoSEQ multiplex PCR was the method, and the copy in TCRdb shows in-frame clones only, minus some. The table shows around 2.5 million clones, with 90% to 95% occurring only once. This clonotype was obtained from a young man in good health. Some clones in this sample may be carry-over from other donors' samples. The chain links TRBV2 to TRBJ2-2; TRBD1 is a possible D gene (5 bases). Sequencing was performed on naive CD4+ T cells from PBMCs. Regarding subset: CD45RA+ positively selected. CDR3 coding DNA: TGTGCCAGCAGATCAGACAGAGAGAACACCGGGGAGCTGTTTTTT. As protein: CASRSDRENTGELFF.